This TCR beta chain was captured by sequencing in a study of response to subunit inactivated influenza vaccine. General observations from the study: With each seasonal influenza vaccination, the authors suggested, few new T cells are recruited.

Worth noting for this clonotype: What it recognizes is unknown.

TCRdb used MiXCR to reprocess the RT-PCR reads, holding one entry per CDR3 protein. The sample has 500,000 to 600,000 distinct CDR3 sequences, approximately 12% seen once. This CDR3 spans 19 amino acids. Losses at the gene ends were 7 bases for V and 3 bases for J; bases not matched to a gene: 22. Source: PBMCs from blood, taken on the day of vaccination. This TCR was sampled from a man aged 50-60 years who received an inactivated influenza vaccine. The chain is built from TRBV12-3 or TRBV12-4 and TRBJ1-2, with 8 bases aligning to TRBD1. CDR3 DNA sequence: TGTGCCAGCACCCCAGGAGCCCGGGACAGGACCCACTTGGACTATGGCTACACCTTC. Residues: CASTPGARDRTHLDYGYTF.